A selection of T cell receptor beta chains follows, all from one sample in a study of CXCR3-negative and CXCR3-positive naive CD8 T cells. TCRdb reprocessed the 5' RACE reads; each CDR3 protein has one entry and no DNA is given. Reported are 130,000 or so distinct CDR3 sequences; the ten largest clones contain around 0.37%. Sample: naive CXCR3+ CD8+ T cells from blood. These receptors originate from a human donor in good health. Some clones in this sample may be carry-over from other donors' samples. Each CDR3 is given with its conserved first and last residue.

length: 16
V: TRBV6-5
J: TRBJ2-3
CDR3: CASSYSWREDTDTQYF

length: 12
V: TRBV29-1
J: TRBJ2-5
CDR3: CSVEGIQETQYF

length: 15
V: TRBV27
J: TRBJ2-1
CDR3: CASTTWTGVLNEQFF

length: 14
V: TRBV9
J: TRBJ2-2
CDR3: CASSVPSGTGELFF

length: 14
V: TRBV7-8
J: TRBJ2-3
CDR3: CASSLFDSTDTQYF

length: 15
V: TRBV15
J: TRBJ1-4
CDR3: CATSIHGVTNEKLFF

length: 18
V: TRBV21-1
J: TRBJ2-1
CDR3: CASSRQRGSPPLYGEQFF

length: 18
V: TRBV7-3
J: TRBJ2-2
CDR3: CASSLSWTSGPHAGELFF

length: 12
V: TRBV20-1
J: TRBJ1-2
CDR3: CSATDREDGYTF

length: 12
V: TRBV12-3/TRBV12-4
J: TRBJ1-5
CDR3: CASTDYSQPQHF

length: 13
V: TRBV5-1
J: TRBJ2-1
CDR3: CASSLARNNEQFF

length: 13
V: TRBV28
J: TRBJ1-2
CDR3: CASRAYIGRGYTF

length: 15
V: TRBV6-2/TRBV6-3
J: TRBJ1-5
CDR3: CASSSTGRSNQPQHF

length: 15
V: TRBV5-1
J: TRBJ2-5
CDR3: CASSLDAGWDETQYF

length: 14
V: TRBV28
J: TRBJ2-5
CDR3: CASKITDDYGAQYF

length: 16
V: TRBV4-1
J: TRBJ2-7
CDR3: CASSQYTGAPSYEQYF

length: 15
V: TRBV6-5
J: TRBJ2-5
CDR3: CASSYSTRGEGTQYF

length: 17
V: TRBV6-6
J: TRBJ1-1
CDR3: CASSYTTQRVLNTEAFF

length: 16
V: TRBV14
J: TRBJ2-2
CDR3: CASSQVNIPTAGELFF

length: 17
V: TRBV12-3/TRBV12-4
J: TRBJ2-1
CDR3: CASRSNDRDGPYNEQFF

length: 14
V: TRBV7-9
J: TRBJ2-5
CDR3: CACSPELAFGTQYF

length: 12
V: TRBV20-1
J: TRBJ2-7
CDR3: CSAPDSGNEQYF

length: 13
V: TRBV20-1
J: TRBJ2-4
CDR3: CSALRDAKNIQYF

length: 14
V: TRBV7-3
J: TRBJ2-3
CDR3: CASSYAERTDTQYF

length: 15
V: TRBV7-9
J: TRBJ2-1
CDR3: CASSLDFSPYNEQFF

length: 12
V: TRBV29-1
J: TRBJ2-1
CDR3: CSVLREQGEQFF

length: 16
V: TRBV2
J: TRBJ2-3
CDR3: CASSELRRGVTDTQYF

length: 16
V: TRBV6-2/TRBV6-3
J: TRBJ2-1
CDR3: CASSPNQGANYNEQFF

length: 18
V: TRBV9
J: TRBJ2-3
CDR3: CASSKPGKDTYSTDTHYF

length: 16
V: TRBV7-9
J: TRBJ2-3
CDR3: CASSLVAPPGTDTQYF

length: 16
V: TRBV29-1
J: TRBJ2-3
CDR3: CSVEVGDSKATDTQYF

length: 15
V: TRBV11-2
J: TRBJ2-3
CDR3: CASSYSGSGTDTQYF

length: 16
V: TRBV29-1
J: TRBJ2-3
CDR3: CSVDDESRASTDTQYF

length: 16
V: TRBV5-5
J: TRBJ2-7
CDR3: CASSREWDLSGDEQYF

length: 14
V: TRBV7-8
J: TRBJ2-7
CDR3: CASSLIGGPLEQYF

length: 12
V: TRBV11-2
J: TRBJ2-3
CDR3: CASSGGTDTQYF

length: 16
V: TRBV6-5
J: TRBJ2-1
CDR3: CASSYASGRGHNEQFF

length: 15
V: TRBV9
J: TRBJ2-3
CDR3: CASSVSGGTLDTQYF

length: 15
V: TRBV2
J: TRBJ2-1
CDR3: CASSEGGGAYNEQFF

length: 13
V: TRBV29-1
J: TRBJ2-3
CDR3: CSVEGRYTDTQYF

length: 13
V: TRBV13
J: TRBJ2-6
CDR3: CASSALLANALTF

length: 16
V: TRBV10-3
J: TRBJ2-3
CDR3: CAIRTQGESSTDTQYF

length: 15
V: TRBV5-4
J: TRBJ2-7
CDR3: CASSWGWGDAYEQYF